Below, 21 T cell receptor beta chains from the same sample are listed, as sequenced in a study of PD-L1 blockade in urothelial cancer. TCRdb's copy holds only in-frame clones and misses some; the assay was immunoSEQ multiplex PCR. The sample contains fewer than 75,000 clones, about 90% of which appear only once. Time point of the sample: pretreatment peripheral blood. Here the sequenced sample was PBMCs, taken around atezolizumab (anti-PD-L1) treatment. All receptors derive from a man in his sixties or seventies with urothelial cancer.

The chain has TRBV19 and TRBJ2-2; possibly TRBD2 for D (6 bases). The CDR3 contains 15 residues. Germline V CDR1 and CDR2: LNHDA, SQIVND (reference sequence). Deletions cut 10 bases from V and 3 bases from J, with 18 bases between. The CDR3 here is CATAIGGAYTGELFF. DNA for the CDR3: TGTGCCACCGCGATAGGAGGGGCCTACACCGGGGAGCTGTTTTTT.

The chain links TRBV27 to TRBJ2-1; 8 bases match TRBD1. Germline V CDR1 and CDR2: MNHEY, SMNVEV (reference sequence). This CDR3 spans 13 amino acids. V lost 4 bases and J lost 9; bases outside the gene matches: 5. The CDR3 DNA reads as TGTGCCAGCAGTTGGGGTACAGGGGGTGAGCAGTTCTTC. It translates to CASSWGTGGEQFF.

The chain links TRBV6-5 to TRBJ1-2; D is unresolved. V lost 6 bases and J lost 9, with 17 bases in between. This CDR3 contains 13 residues. Germline CDR1 is MNHEY and CDR2 is SVGAGI. The CDR3, as DNA: TGTGCCAGCAGCGAAACGGCTCCGGGGAGCTACACCTTC. Amino acids: CASSETAPGSYTF.

CDR3 in DNA: TGTGCCAGCAGCTGGGCCCTCTACGAGCAGTACTTC. Amino acid sequence: CASSWALYEQYF. The J gene is TRBJ2-7, the V gene TRBV28; D remains unclear. V gave up 6 bases and J gave up 3 bases, with 9 bases separating them. The germline V gene has CDR1 MDHEN and CDR2 SYDVKM. This CDR3 region has 12 residues. Complete variable domain (other parts from reference TRBV28 and TRBJ2-7): DVKVTQSSRYLVKRTGEKVFLECVQDMDHENMFWYRQDPGLGLRLIYFSYDVKMKEKGDIPEGYSVSREKKERFSLILESASTNQTSMYLCASSWALYEQYFGPGTRLTVT.

The CDR3: CASSQATDTQYF. CDR3 sequence (DNA): TGTGCCAGCAGCCAAGCAACAGATACGCAGTATTTT. The genes are TRBV11-2 and TRBJ2-3; no definite D call. The CDR3 covers 12 residues. Per germline, CDR1 SGHAT and CDR2 FQNNGV. The ends were cut back, 5 bases at V and 3 bases at J, with 6 bases in the middle.

V usage is TRBV29-1 and J usage is TRBJ2-7; 10 bases are a match to TRBD2. Looked up from germline, CDR1 is SQVTM and CDR2 is ANQGSEA. Trimming took 8 bases from V and 4 from J; bases not matched to a gene: 5. The CDR3 is made up of 12 amino acids. The CDR3 DNA is TGCAGCACCCGGACTAGCGGATACGAGCAGTACTTC. Encoded protein: CSTRTSGYEQYF.

The V gene is TRBV5-8, the J gene TRBJ2-6; D is unclear. Germline CDR1 SGHTS, CDR2 YDEGEE. V was trimmed by 1 base and J by 2 bases, leaving 4 bases between them. This CDR3 spans 14 amino acids. CDR3 region: CASSLTAGANVLTF. For the CDR3, the DNA is TGTGCCAGCAGCTTGACAGCTGGGGCCAACGTCCTGACTTTC.

J is TRBJ1-2 and V is TRBV5-4; D ambiguous. V lost 1 base and J 4 bases, leaving 14 bases between the germline ends. The CDR3 is made up of 15 amino acids. Germline CDR1 and CDR2: SGHNT and YYREEE (reference sequence). In DNA form, the CDR3 reads TGTGCCAGCAGCTTGAACACAGCTTCCCCCTATGGCTACACCTTC. It encodes CASSLNTASPYGYTF.

The genes are TRBV9 and TRBJ2-7, with TRBD2 matching over 8 bases. CDR1 and CDR2 (germline): SGDLS, YYNGEE. With V trimmed by 3 bases and J by 1 base, 6 bases remained unmatched. This CDR3 is built from 15 residues. The CDR3: CASSEGLGVSYEQYF. The CDR3 DNA reads as TGTGCCAGCAGCGAGGGACTAGGGGTATCCTACGAGCAGTACTTC. Looking up the rest from reference TRBV9 and TRBJ2-7 gives the full variable domain: DSGVTQTPKHLITATGQRVTLRCSPRSGDLSVYWYQQSLDQGLQFLIQYYNGEERAKGNILERFSAQQFPDLHSELNLSSLELGDSALYFCASSEGLGVSYEQYFGPGTRLTVT.

The rearrangement joins TRBV2 to TRBJ2-1, with TRBD2 matching over 10 bases. CDR3 length: 15 amino acids. Germline loops: CDR1 SNHLY, CDR2 FYNNEI. Unmatched junction bases numbered 10, after V lost 6 bases and J lost 8 bases. As DNA, the CDR3 is TGTGCCAGCAGCCCTCTAGCGGGAGAGGTGGATGAGCAGTTCTTC. Translating it yields CASSPLAGEVDEQFF. Full variable domain (rest looked up from reference TRBV2 and TRBJ2-1): EPEVTQTPSHQVTQMGQEVILRCVPISNHLYFYWYRQILGQKVEFLVSFYNNEISEKSEIFDDQFSVERPDGSNFTLKIRSTKLEDSAMYFCASSPLAGEVDEQFFGPGTRLTVL.

The chain is built from TRBV19 and TRBJ2-3, with TRBD2 matching 10 bases. Germline values: CDR1 LNHDA, CDR2 SQIVND (reference sequence). This CDR3 spans 18 amino acids. Germline trimming cut 3 bases from V and 2 bases from J; bases unmatched to any gene: 11. CDR3 DNA sequence: TGTGCCAGTAGTATCCTACGATCTAGCGGGAGTCCCACAGATACGCAGTATTTT. This translates into CASSILRSSGSPTDTQYF.

The CDR3 loop is CASSLLAGGDLLGAFF. In nucleotides, the CDR3 is TGTGCCAGCAGTTTATTAGCGGGAGGGGACCTCCTAGGGGCTTTCTTT. The chain recombines TRBV28 with TRBJ1-1, with a weak D call TRBD1 (5 bases). CDR3 size: 16 residues. CDR1 is MDHEN, CDR2 SYDVKM, per germline. V lost 1 base and J 11 bases, leaving 23 bases between the germline ends.

The V and J genes are TRBV19 and TRBJ2-3; 9 bases fit TRBD2. The V gene's germline CDR1 is LNHDA and CDR2 SQIVND (reference sequence). The length of the CDR3 is 19 residues. After removal of 3 bases from V and 5 bases from J, the junction contained 18 bases not matched to a gene. The CDR3 DNA reads TGTGCCAGTAGTATTGCCGGAGGCGATTTAGCGGGAGATCGAGATACGCAGTATTTT. Translating gives CASSIAGGDLAGDRDTQYF.

This chain connects TRBV27 to TRBJ2-1, with 7 bases that match TRBD2. Trimming took 2 bases from V and 5 from J; bases not matched to a gene: 6. This CDR3 has 15 amino acids. The germline V gene has CDR1 MNHEY and CDR2 SMNVEV (reference sequence). CDR3 amino acids: CASSLRSSGHNEQFF. For the CDR3, the DNA is TGTGCCAGCAGTTTACGGTCTAGCGGTCACAATGAGCAGTTCTTC.

V usage is TRBV19 and J usage is TRBJ2-3; perhaps TRBD1 as D (6 bases). The CDR3 is 14 amino acids. V was clipped by 8 bases and J by 1 base, with 13 bases between them. The germline V gene has CDR1 LNHDA and CDR2 SQIVND (reference sequence). CDR3 in DNA: TGTGCCAGTTCTGTGGGGGCCGGCACAGATACGCAGTATTTT. It specifies CASSVGAGTDTQYF.

V and J are TRBV27 and TRBJ2-5; 7 nucleotides match TRBD2. Germline CDR1 reads MNHEY; CDR2 reads SMNVEV (reference sequence). This CDR3 is built from 17 residues. The V and J ends lost 6 bases and 1 base, in that order; junction bases with no gene match: 14. The CDR3: CASRPSGTLLFQETQYF. The CDR3 nucleotides read TGTGCCAGCAGGCCTAGCGGAACCCTACTATTCCAAGAGACCCAGTACTTC.

This chain connects TRBV6-6 to TRBJ2-3, with 7 nucleotides matching TRBD1. Germline values: CDR1 MNHNY, CDR2 SVGAGI (reference sequence). Trimming cost V 4 bases and J 2 bases; bases outside gene matches: 9. The CDR3 contains 16 residues. This chain's CDR3 is CASSLGTAQATDTQYF. CDR3 nucleotides: TGTGCCAGCAGTTTGGGGACAGCCCAGGCCACAGATACGCAGTATTTT.

The chain has TRBV5-1 and TRBJ2-1, with a weak D call TRBD2 (6 bases). The ends were cut back, 0 bases at V and 7 bases at J, with 14 bases in the middle. This CDR3 is 15 amino acids long. Germline-derived CDR1 and CDR2 are SGHRS and YFSETQ. The chain's CDR3 is CASSLGDFLRNEQFF. The CDR3 DNA is TGCGCCAGCAGCTTGGGGGACTTTCTTAGGAATGAGCAGTTCTTC.

The chain has TRBV6-5 and TRBJ2-7; the match to TRBD2 covers 9 bases. Germline V CDR1 and CDR2: MNHEY, SVGAGI. V lost 5 bases and J lost 6; bases outside the gene matches: 8. This CDR3 comprises 14 residues. The CDR3 spells CASSPRTSAREQYF. CDR3 nucleotide sequence: TGTGCCAGCAGTCCGAGGACTAGCGCGCGCGAGCAGTACTTC.

V is TRBV5-1 and J is TRBJ2-7, with 7 bases aligning to TRBD1. CDR3 length: 16 amino acids. V lost 1 base to trimming and J lost 0 bases; unmatched junction nucleotides: 7. Germline loops: CDR1 SGHRS, CDR2 YFSETQ. The CDR3 DNA follows: TGCGCCAGCAGCTTGACCCTCAGACAGGGCTCCTACGAGCAGTACTTC. Amino acid sequence: CASSLTLRQGSYEQYF. Using reference TRBV5-1 and TRBJ2-7 for the parts outside the CDR3, the full variable domain is KAGVTQTPRYLIKTRGQQVTLSCSPISGHRSVSWYQQTPGQGLQFLFEYFSETQRNKGNFPGRFSGRQFSNSRSEMNVSTLELGDSALYLCASSLTLRQGSYEQYFGPGTRLTVT.

V is TRBV9 and J is TRBJ2-7; TRBD2 might be the D (6 bases). Trimming stripped 1 base from V and 6 bases from J, with 14 bases between. The CDR3 covers 14 residues. From germline, CDR1 is SGDLS and CDR2 YYNGEE. CDR3 coding DNA: TGTGCCAGCAGCGTAAGGAGGGACTCGGGCGAGCAGTACTTC. It specifies CASSVRRDSGEQYF.